These 21 T cell receptor beta chains originate from one sample sequenced in a study of T cell responses to AZD1222 COVID-19 vaccine (dated by TCRdb to about 2021). What this sample's time point label stands for: baseline before first vaccination. Library preparation was by the immunoSEQ multiplex PCR assay. Drawn from immuneACCESS, this table holds only the in-frame rearrangements with V and J called that TCRdb kept. Clones are partly lost; checked studies trace under half to an unresolved V gene and leave the rest unexplained. The sample has about 110,000 clones on record, more than 75% of them singletons. The ten largest account for roughly 9.8% of the sample. The source was peripheral blood, collected on day 0 of AZD1222 vaccination. These receptors all come from an adult in good health.

This clone has a handful of counts. V gene TRBV5-5 combines with J gene TRBJ2-7; possibly TRBD2 for D (6 bases). The CDR3 has 16 residues. Per germline, CDR1 SGHKS and CDR2 YYEKEE (reference sequence). V lost 4 bases and J lost 4, with 21 bases in between. CDR3 sequence (DNA): TGTGCCAGCAGCCCCCGACTAGTCGAGGGGATATACGAGCAGTACTTC. Translated: CASSPRLVEGIYEQYF.

The rearrangement joins TRBV12-3 or TRBV12-4 to TRBJ1-2, with no clear D. The CDR3 length is 12 residues. Trimming shortened V by 2 bases and J by 4 bases, and 5 bases separated the two germline ends. For the CDR3, the DNA is TGTGCCAGCAGTTTATCGATCTATGGCTACACCTTC. As protein: CASSLSIYGYTF.

The V call is TRBV5-5, the J call TRBJ1-4, with no clear D. Trimming took off 3 bases at V and 3 bases at J, with 6 bases between the two ends. From germline, CDR1 is SGHKS and CDR2 YYEKEE (reference sequence). The CDR3 has 13 amino acids. The CDR3 bases are TGTGCCAGCAGCTCTCCCTCTAATGAAAAACTGTTTTTT. This sequence encodes CASSSPSNEKLFF.

The chain joins TRBV28 to TRBJ2-1, with D perhaps matching TRBD1 or TRBD2 (5 bases each). This CDR3 spans 14 amino acids. The V gene lost 5 bases and the J gene lost 13 bases, with 21 bases spanning the gap. Germline lookup yields CDR1 MDHEN and CDR2 SYDVKM. CDR3 loop: CASSPVGSGAKQFF. CDR3 nucleotides: TGTGCCAGCAGTCCAGTGGGGTCCGGGGCTAAACAGTTCTTC.

The V gene is TRBV7-8, the J gene TRBJ1-1; D gene unclear. The CDR3 sequence is 15 residues long. The germline CDR1 and CDR2 sequences are SGHVS and FQNEAQ. The V end was cut by 1 base, the J end by 11 bases, with 20 bases between. In DNA, the CDR3 is TGTGCCAGCAGCTTAGTCCGAATGGCGCCAGATCTGGCTTTCTTT. Protein sequence: CASSLVRMAPDLAFF.

The chain carries TRBV12-5 and TRBJ2-7; 9 positions agree with TRBD1. This CDR3 is built from 15 residues. Trimming removed 5 bases from V and 2 bases from J; junction bases left unmatched: 7. Germline V gene lookup returns CDR1 LGHNT and CDR2 FRNRAP. This CDR3 reads CASGLPRTGAYEQYF. CDR3 bases: TGTGCTAGTGGTCTACCGAGGACAGGGGCCTACGAGCAGTACTTC.

V gene TRBV7-3 combines with J gene TRBJ2-7, with D possibly TRBD2 on 6 matching bases. CDR3 length equals 15 residues. Per the germline V gene, CDR1 is SGHTA and CDR2 is FQGTGA. The V gene lost 1 base and the J gene lost 2 bases, with 12 bases spanning the gap. The CDR3 loop reads CASSLMASETYEQYF. The CDR3 DNA follows: TGTGCCAGCAGCTTAATGGCTAGCGAGACCTACGAGCAGTACTTC.

The chain carries TRBV10-1 and TRBJ2-1; D might be TRBD2 (5 bases). Germline CDR1 reads WNHNN; CDR2 reads SYGVQD (reference sequence). CDR3 length: 15 amino acids. V lost 9 bases and J lost 7, with 22 bases in between. CDR3 nucleotide sequence: TGCGCCAGTATGCCGGACTCCAAGGTTTTTAATGAGCAGTTCTTC. Protein: CASMPDSKVFNEQFF.

The rearrangement links TRBV6-5 to TRBJ1-6; possible D gene TRBD1, 5 bases. This CDR3 has 13 amino acids. The germline V and J ends were trimmed by 0 bases and 18 bases, with 15 bases remaining between them. In germline, CDR1 is MNHEY, CDR2 SVGAGI. The CDR3 bases are TGTGCCAGCAGTTACTCGAGGGGATTTGATACCCACTTT. It translates to CASSYSRGFDTHF.

The V gene is TRBV21-1, the J gene TRBJ2-7. TRBV21-1 represents a pseudogene. The CDR3 runs 12 residues. The CDR3 DNA reads TGTGCCGAAAGCGGACATACCTACGAGCAGTACTTC. Its protein product is CAESGHTYEQYF.

The CDR3 reads CASSLQTGSSYEQYF. The CDR3 DNA follows: TGTGCCAGCAGCTTACAGACAGGGTCCTCCTACGAGCAGTACTTC. The chain recombines TRBV11-3 with TRBJ2-7, with 7 positions matching TRBD1. Germline loops: CDR1 SGHNT, CDR2 YENEEA. This CDR3 spans 15 amino acids. The ends lost 2 bases at V and 0 bases at J; junction bases unmatched: 4.

This chain links TRBV4-3 with TRBJ2-2; possible D gene TRBD2, 6 bases. This CDR3 is 17 amino acids long. V dropped 0 bases and J dropped 0 bases, with 11 bases sitting between them. CDR1 LGHNA and CDR2 YSLEER come from the germline V gene. The CDR3 is CASSQDRGGPNTGELFF. The CDR3 nucleotides are TGCGCCAGCAGCCAAGATCGGGGAGGTCCGAACACCGGGGAGCTGTTTTTT.

The rearrangement joins TRBV5-4 to TRBJ2-3, with D possibly being TRBD2 (5 bases). The CDR3 runs 14 residues. Per the germline V gene, CDR1 is SGHNT and CDR2 is YYREEE (reference sequence). The V gene lost 7 bases and the J gene lost 1 base, with 13 bases spanning the gap. In nucleotides, the CDR3 is TGTGCCAGCGATTCGGGCGGGCGCACAGATACGCAGTATTTT. This translates into CASDSGGRTDTQYF.

The J gene is TRBJ1-4, the V gene TRBV7-9; 8 bases are shared with TRBD1. After removal of 5 bases from V and 5 bases from J, the junction contained 7 bases not matched to a gene. Per germline, CDR1 SEHNR and CDR2 FQNEAQ (reference sequence). The CDR3 loop spans 15 amino acids. This CDR3 reads CASSTRQGLNEKLFF. DNA of the CDR3: TGTGCCAGCAGCACCCGACAGGGGTTGAATGAAAAACTGTTTTTT. Supplemented by reference TRBV7-9 and TRBJ1-4, the full variable domain reads DTGVSQNPRHKITKRGQNVTFRCDPISEHNRLYWYRQTLGQGPEFLTYFQNEAQLEKSRLLSDRFSAERPKGSFSTLEIQRTEQGDSAMYLCASSTRQGLNEKLFFGSGTQLSVL.

This chain uses TRBV10-2 with TRBJ1-3; 11 bases map to TRBD1. The trim removed 2 bases at V and 2 bases at J, leaving 2 bases unmatched. The germline CDR1 and CDR2 sequences are WSHSY and SAAADI. The length of the CDR3 is 16 residues. This CDR3 reads CASSERGQGAGNTIYF. CDR3 nucleotides: TGCGCCAGCAGTGAGAGGGGACAGGGGGCTGGAAACACCATATATTTT.

The rearrangement joins TRBV7-9 to TRBJ2-1, with a possible D match to TRBD2 (6 bases). The V end lost 1 base, the J end lost 0 bases, and 10 bases lay between the germline ends. The CDR3 totals 16 residues. Looked up from germline, CDR1 is SEHNR and CDR2 is FQNEAQ (reference sequence). The CDR3, as DNA: TGTGCCAGCAGCTTAGTTGCGGGGAGCTCCTACAATGAGCAGTTCTTC. This codes for CASSLVAGSSYNEQFF.

Here the CDR3 DNA reads TGTGCCAGCAGCCAAGGGGACACCTGGGGTGGCGAGCAGTACTTC. It yields the protein CASSQGDTWGGEQYF. The V and J genes are TRBV4-2 and TRBJ2-7; TRBD1 might be the D (6 bases). CDR3 length equals 15 residues. CDR1 and CDR2 (germline): LGHNA, YNFKEQ. V lost 1 base to trimming and J lost 6 bases, with 16 bases between them.

This sequence joins TRBV23-1 and TRBJ1-2, with no clear D. TRBV23-1 falls under the ORF class, with uncertain function. This CDR3 comprises 14 residues. V was trimmed by 2 bases and J by 8 bases, leaving 15 bases between them. CDR3 sequence: CASSQPVPERGYTF. The CDR3, as DNA: TGCGCCAGCAGTCAACCGGTACCGGAGAGGGGCTACACCTTC.

The rearrangement joins TRBV18 to TRBJ2-5; D may be TRBD2 (7 bases). The CDR3 is 15 amino acids. V lost 4 bases to trimming and J lost 5 bases, with 17 bases between them. Per germline, CDR1 KGHSH and CDR2 LQKENI. The CDR3: CASSRSGGLVETQYF. The CDR3 DNA sequence: TGTGCCAGCTCACGGTCGGGGGGCCTCGTGGAGACCCAGTACTTC.

The rearrangement uses TRBV28 and TRBJ1-3; D call uncertain. The CDR3 consists of 13 residues. Trimming removed 6 bases at V and 7 bases at J, with 13 bases between. The germline V gene has CDR1 MDHEN and CDR2 SYDVKM. This CDR3 is CASSPLVRNTIYF. DNA for the CDR3: TGTGCCAGCAGCCCCCTCGTTCGGAACACCATATATTTT.

The J gene is TRBJ1-2, the V gene TRBV6-1, with 8 bases identical to TRBD1. V shed 0 bases and J 3 bases; nucleotides not matched to a gene: 9. This CDR3 comprises 17 residues. Germline-derived CDR1 and CDR2 are MNHNS and SASEGT. The CDR3 reads CASSEARSRGQDYGYTF. The CDR3 region has the DNA TGTGCCAGCAGTGAAGCGCGGTCCAGGGGGCAGGACTATGGCTACACCTTC.